Below are 31 T cell receptor beta chains sequenced from a single sample in a study of T cell repertoires in aging, cancer and after chemotherapy. Peripheral blood genomic DNA, not sorted cells or RNA, was the template. Multiplex touch-down PCR with TRB-A/B primers amplified rearranged V-D-J TRB sequences. TCRdb processed the multiplex PCR reads anew with MiXCR; each CDR3 protein has one entry. Found here are fewer than 2,500 distinct CDR3 sequences, 24% of them singletons; the top ten hold about 9%. What was sequenced was blood. These receptor sequences come from a human donor with a solid tumor.

In DNA form, the CDR3 reads TGTGCCAGCAGTTCGGACGGGGCGGTGGATGAGCAGTACTTC. Protein: CASSSDGAVDEQYF. The rearrangement uses TRBV6-2 or TRBV6-3 and TRBJ2-7; D is tentatively TRBD1 or TRBD2 (5 bases each). Trimming cost V 4 bases and J 7 bases, with 17 bases left between them. The CDR3 spans 14 residues. CDR1 and CDR2 (germline): MNHEY, SVGEGT.

This sequence joins TRBV2 and TRBJ2-2; the D gene is possibly TRBD1 (6 bases). This CDR3 comprises 15 residues. From germline, CDR1 is SNHLY and CDR2 FYNNEI. Trimming took off 6 bases at V and 0 bases at J, with 11 bases between the two ends. CDR3 sequence reads: CASRTRDTNTGELFF. CDR3 in DNA: TGTGCCAGCAGAACCAGGGACACGAACACCGGGGAGCTGTTTTTT.

This clonotype was observed a handful of times. V is TRBV7-3 and J is TRBJ2-5; D unclear. V lost 5 bases to trimming and J lost 5 bases, with 18 bases between them. CDR3 length: 15 amino acids. Germline V gene lookup returns CDR1 SGHTA and CDR2 FQGTGA. The CDR3 DNA sequence: TGTGCCAGCAGCCCTAACTCCGGAGCGAGGGAGACCCAGTACTTC. It translates to CASSPNSGARETQYF.

By share, this clonotype ranks as medium-sized. V and J are TRBV20-1 and TRBJ2-7; TRBD1 or TRBD2 may be the D gene (6 bases each). Trimming cost V 4 bases and J 3 bases, with 19 bases left between them. CDR1 and CDR2 from the germline V gene are DFQATT and SNEGSKA (reference sequence). The CDR3 sequence is 15 residues long. DNA for the CDR3: TGCAGTGCTATATCCCGACTAGGGGGAGGCTACGAGCAGTACTTC. As protein: CSAISRLGGGYEQYF.

CDR3 amino acids: CASSPTGGEADTQYF. CDR3 sequence (DNA): TGTGCCAGCTCACCAACCGGGGGGGAGGCAGATACGCAGTATTTT. The chain links TRBV18 to TRBJ2-3; TRBD2 aligns across 8 bases. This CDR3 region has 15 residues. Per the germline V gene, CDR1 is KGHSH and CDR2 is LQKENI. With V trimmed by 2 bases and J by 4 bases, 5 bases remained unmatched.

This clonotype was observed a single time. V is TRBV5-5 and J is TRBJ2-3; 8 bases are a match to TRBD2. The germline CDR1 and CDR2 sequences are SGHKS and YYEKEE (reference sequence). The CDR3 totals 14 residues. With 3 bases clipped from V and 6 bases from J, the junction kept 6 bases outside the gene matches. The CDR3 sequence: CASSSRGARDTQYF. CDR3 DNA: TGTGCCAGCAGCTCGCGGGGGGCACGGGATACGCAGTATTTT.

This clonotype was picked up a small number of times. In DNA, the CDR3 is TGTGCCAGCAGTTCGGCGGGGCTCACAGATACGCAGTATTTT. Amino acid sequence: CASSSAGLTDTQYF. The chain carries TRBV6-5 and TRBJ2-3, with a weak D call TRBD2 (6 bases). The length of the CDR3 is 14 residues. CDR1 and CDR2 (germline): MNHEY, SVGAGI. The V and J ends lost 4 bases and 2 bases respectively, with 10 bases between them.

With respect to this clonotype: Just one base apart from a much larger clone, this may be a read error. This sequence joins TRBV27 and TRBJ2-6, with D unresolved. The CDR3 contains 14 residues. Germline V gene lookup returns CDR1 MNHEY and CDR2 SMNVEV (reference sequence). The CDR3 DNA reads as TGTGTCAGCAGTTTGTCAGCTGGGGCCAACGTCCTGACTTTC. Its protein product is CVSSLSAGANVLTF.

A few counts support this clonotype. This chain's CDR3 is CASRGLQGGELFF. Written as DNA, the CDR3 is TGCGCCAGCAGGGGACTGCAAGGGGGGGAGCTGTTTTTT. V gene TRBV5-1 combines with J gene TRBJ2-2, with a tentative D call TRBD2 (6 bases). Germline CDR1 is SGHRS and CDR2 is YFSETQ. The V and J ends lost 5 bases and 8 bases respectively, with 13 bases between them. The CDR3 length is 13 residues. Looking up the rest from reference TRBV5-1 and TRBJ2-2 gives the full variable domain: KAGVTQTPRYLIKTRGQQVTLSCSPISGHRSVSWYQQTPGQGLQFLFEYFSETQRNKGNFPGRFSGRQFSNSRSEMNVSTLELGDSALYLCASRGLQGGELFFGEGSRLTVL.

In its sample, this clonotype was seen a few times. This chain links TRBV11-2 with TRBJ2-1; no clear D. This CDR3 contains 14 residues. V gave up 3 bases and J gave up 6 bases, with 12 bases separating them. Germline V gives CDR1 SGHAT, CDR2 FQNNGV. CDR3 sequence reads: CASSLNVDLNEQFF. In DNA form, the CDR3 reads TGTGCCAGCAGCTTGAATGTGGACCTCAATGAGCAGTTCTTC. Drawing the rest from reference TRBV11-2 and TRBJ2-1, the complete variable domain is EAGVAQSPRYKIIEKRQSVAFWCNPISGHATLYWYQQILGQGPKLLIQFQNNGVVDDSQLPKDRFSAERLKGVDSTLKIQPAKLEDSAVYLCASSLNVDLNEQFFGPGTRLTVL.

The chain joins TRBV13 to TRBJ2-6, with D perhaps TRBD1 or TRBD2 (5 bases each). Germline values: CDR1 PRHDT, CDR2 FYEKMQ (reference sequence). This CDR3 has 16 amino acids. V dropped 5 bases and J dropped 3 bases, with 14 bases sitting between them. This chain's CDR3 is CASSRGTVGGANVLTF. CDR3 in DNA: TGTGCCAGCAGCCGTGGGACCGTCGGTGGGGCCAACGTCCTGACTTTC.

The chain carries TRBV7-3 and TRBJ2-2; D tentatively reads TRBD1 or TRBD2 (5 bases each). V dropped 2 bases and J dropped 3 bases, with 16 bases sitting between them. Germline CDR1 SGHTA, CDR2 FQGTGA. The CDR3 loop spans 17 amino acids. The CDR3 is CASSLGGAGMDTGELFF. In nucleotides, the CDR3 is TGTGCCAGCAGCTTAGGGGGTGCAGGGATGGACACCGGGGAGCTGTTTTTT.

This clonotype has just a few counts. The chain couples TRBV7-3 to TRBJ2-3; D possibly corresponds to TRBD1 (5 bases). Trimming took 2 bases from V and 6 from J, leaving 9 bases between them. Germline V gene sequence: CDR1 SGHTA, CDR2 FQGTGA. This CDR3 is 13 amino acids long. CDR3 loop: CASSLGKGDTQYF. For the CDR3, the DNA is TGTGCCAGCAGCTTAGGCAAGGGGGATACGCAGTATTTT.

The gene calls are TRBV11-2 and TRBJ1-2, with D perhaps TRBD1 (6 bases). V dropped 5 bases and J dropped 4 bases, with 20 bases sitting between them. Germline CDR1 reads SGHAT; CDR2 reads FQNNGV. This CDR3 comprises 16 residues. The CDR3 DNA reads TGTGCCAGCAGCCCCAGGGGTGTTTTGGGAAGCTATGGCTACACCTTC. Translated, it gives CASSPRGVLGSYGYTF.

The gene calls are TRBV5-6 and TRBJ2-4, with a tentative D call TRBD1 (6 bases). CDR3 length: 18 residues. The germline CDR1 and CDR2 sequences are SGHDT and YYEEEE. Trimming removed 1 base at V and 0 bases at J, with 17 bases between. The CDR3 is CASSLRTAYSLAKNIQYF. CDR3 in DNA: TGTGCCAGCAGCTTGAGGACAGCATATTCTCTAGCCAAAAACATTCAGTACTTC.

The chain links TRBV29-1 to TRBJ2-1; D is perhaps TRBD2 (7 bases). Looked up from germline, CDR1 is SQVTM and CDR2 is ANQGSEA. There are 14 residues in the CDR3. This CDR3 is CGGGGGRNHNEQFF. The CDR3 DNA is TGCGGTGGAGGGGGGGGGAGAAACCACAATGAGCAGTTCTTC.

This clonotype is labeled as large. The rearrangement links TRBV29-1 to TRBJ2-7, with D perhaps being TRBD1 or TRBD2 (6 bases each). Germline V gene data show CDR1 as SQVTM and CDR2 as ANQGSEA. V was cut by 3 bases and J by 7 bases, with 16 bases left in between. This CDR3 spans 13 amino acids. DNA of the CDR3: TGCAGCGTTGACGGGGGCCGGGTTGGGGAGCAGTACTTC. It specifies CSVDGGRVGEQYF.

This clonotype was observed a handful of times. The V gene is TRBV11-2, the J gene TRBJ2-3; D is undetermined. The length of the CDR3 is 15 residues. V lost 1 base to trimming and J lost 0 bases, with 8 bases between them. In germline, CDR1 is SGHAT, CDR2 FQNNGV. CDR3 loop: CASSLGLTSTDTQYF. DNA of the CDR3: TGTGCCAGCAGCTTAGGACTGACAAGCACAGATACGCAGTATTTT. The full variable domain, with the rest looked up from reference TRBV11-2 and TRBJ2-3, is EAGVAQSPRYKIIEKRQSVAFWCNPISGHATLYWYQQILGQGPKLLIQFQNNGVVDDSQLPKDRFSAERLKGVDSTLKIQPAKLEDSAVYLCASSLGLTSTDTQYFGPGTRLTVL.

The sample holds a few counts of this clonotype. CDR3 residues: CASSPSGQGGTGELFF. In DNA, the CDR3 is TGTGCCAGCTCACCCTCTGGACAGGGGGGGACCGGGGAGCTGTTTTTT. This chain connects TRBV18 to TRBJ2-2, with 10 bases that match TRBD1. The CDR3 loop spans 16 amino acids. V trimming: 3 bases; J trimming: 5 bases; junction bases outside the gene matches: 6. Germline CDR1 and CDR2: KGHSH and LQKENI.

This clonotype ranks as medium-sized. CDR3 amino acids: CASRPHDGDNQPQHF. The DNA for the CDR3 is TGTGCCAGTAGACCCCATGACGGAGACAATCAGCCCCAGCATTTT. V usage is TRBV19 and J usage is TRBJ1-5, with unresolved D. CDR1 is LNHDA and CDR2 is SQIVND in the germline V gene (reference sequence). Trimming took off 6 bases at V and 3 bases at J, with 15 bases between the two ends. The CDR3 sequence is 15 residues long.

The chain carries TRBV7-3 and TRBJ2-1; tentatively, D is TRBD2 (5 bases). CDR3 length: 15 amino acids. Between the trimmed V and J ends, which lost 2 bases and 0 bases, there was a span of 8 bases. Germline V lookup: CDR1 SGHTA, CDR2 FQGTGA. The CDR3 sequence: CASSLYGSSYNEQFF. DNA of the CDR3: TGTGCCAGCAGCTTATATGGGAGCTCCTACAATGAGCAGTTCTTC.

This clonotype was detected a few times. This chain links TRBV6-5 with TRBJ2-7, with D hard to call. Trimming took off 5 bases at V and 1 base at J, with 9 bases between the two ends. Germline V gene sequence: CDR1 MNHEY, CDR2 SVGAGI. The CDR3 covers 13 residues. CDR3: CASSVPASYEQYF. In nucleotides, the CDR3 is TGTGCCAGCAGTGTTCCAGCATCCTACGAGCAGTACTTC.

The chain couples TRBV12-3 or TRBV12-4 to TRBJ2-4; D is ambiguous. Between the trimmed V and J ends, which lost 2 bases and 0 bases, there was a span of 8 bases. CDR3 length equals 15 residues. CDR3 coding DNA: TGTGCCAGCAGTTTAAGAACTCTAGCCAAAAACATTCAGTACTTC. It translates to CASSLRTLAKNIQYF.

The chain carries TRBV10-3 and TRBJ2-7; tentatively, D is TRBD1 or TRBD2 (8 bases each). Trimming shortened V by 6 bases and J by 5 bases, and 17 bases separated the two germline ends. The CDR3 runs 14 residues. Looked up from germline, CDR1 is ENHRY and CDR2 is SYGVKD. The CDR3 region is CAISGGGTGHEQYF. The CDR3 DNA sequence: TGTGCCATCAGCGGCGGGGGGACAGGTCACGAGCAGTACTTC.

The chain employs TRBV12-3 or TRBV12-4 and TRBJ2-1; 7 positions agree with TRBD1. CDR3 size: 11 residues. V dropped 5 bases and J dropped 15; count of bases not matched to a gene: 7. CDR3 loop: CASSNRGPGFF. Written as DNA, the CDR3 is TGTGCCAGCAGTAACAGGGGTCCCGGGTTCTTC.

Worth noting for this clonotype: Possible read error: a much larger clone is one base away. This chain uses TRBV19 with TRBJ1-5; TRBD1 matches 10 bases. The CDR3 consists of 14 residues. Germline CDR1 is LNHDA and CDR2 is SQIVND (reference sequence). Unmatched junction bases numbered 3, after V lost 9 bases and J lost 1 base. The CDR3, as DNA: TGTGCCAGCCGACAGGGGGCAAGCAATCAGCCCCAGCATTTT. Protein sequence: CASRQGASNQPQHF.

This clonotype was counted a few times. J is TRBJ2-1 and V is TRBV19, with TRBD2 identical over 14 bases. Per the germline V gene, CDR1 is LNHDA and CDR2 is SQIVND (reference sequence). J was trimmed by 3 bases and V by 6 bases; bases with no gene match: 13. The CDR3 is made up of 19 amino acids. The CDR3 sequence is CASSTGLAGGRRDYNEQFF. The CDR3, as DNA: TGTGCCAGTAGCACTGGACTAGCGGGGGGCCGGAGAGACTACAATGAGCAGTTCTTC.

The V call is TRBV6-1, the J call TRBJ1-5; weak D call: TRBD1 (6 bases). CDR3 length equals 15 residues. Germline CDR1 is MNHNS and CDR2 is SASEGT. The V and J ends lost 1 base and 6 bases respectively, with 13 bases between them. This CDR3 reads CASSEDKGGGQPQHF. The DNA of the CDR3 is TGTGCCAGCAGTGAAGATAAGGGGGGAGGTCAGCCCCAGCATTTT.

The V and J genes are TRBV20-1 and TRBJ2-1; no reliable D call. Germline loops: CDR1 DFQATT, CDR2 SNEGSKA (reference sequence). This CDR3 spans 12 amino acids. Trimming took 3 bases from V and 10 from J, leaving 13 bases between them. CDR3 amino acids: CSASSRLGEQFF. CDR3 nucleotides: TGCAGTGCTAGTTCCCGACTGGGGGAGCAGTTCTTC.

This clonotype was counted only a few times. This chain joins TRBV12-3 or TRBV12-4 and TRBJ2-2; TRBD1 might be the D (5 bases). The CDR3 has 15 residues. Trimming shortened V by 2 bases and J by 5 bases, and 12 bases separated the two germline ends. The CDR3 sequence: CASSLRQGGTGELFF. The CDR3 DNA reads as TGTGCCAGCAGTTTACGGCAGGGTGGAACCGGGGAGCTGTTTTTT.

This clonotype is labeled medium-sized. CDR3 bases: TGTGCCACCAGCAGGCGGGGTGGGGGGACCGGGACTGAAGCTTTCTTT. Protein product: CATSRRGGGTGTEAFF. The chain is built from TRBV15 and TRBJ1-1, with a weak D call TRBD1 (5 bases). V was clipped by 3 bases and J by 5 bases, with 19 bases between them. The CDR3 is made up of 16 amino acids. Germline assignment: CDR1 LNHNV and CDR2 YYDKDF (reference sequence).